This T cell receptor beta chain was documented in a study of T cell responses to AZD1222 COVID-19 vaccine. Clones were sequenced by immunoSEQ multiplex PCR, and TCRdb holds only the in-frame ones, with some missing. The sample yields some 120,000 clones, around nine tenths seen once. About this clone itself: Its antigen is unknown.

This CDR3 has 14 residues. Germline V gene sequence: CDR1 SGHNT, CDR2 YENEEA. Germline trimming cut 6 bases from V and 4 bases from J; bases unmatched to any gene: 7. Study conclusions and caveats: Every sample of the repertoires postdated the peak T cell response. Baseline antibody screening turned up just six seropositive AZD1222 recipients. Clonal diversity may have been underestimated, and the donors were mostly white British, with more females than males. Spike regions recognized by vaccine-associated CD4 TCRs spanned the protein, led by 160-218 and 743-854.

This receptor was obtained from an adult in good health. This chain uses TRBV11-3 with TRBJ2-3; 7 positions agree with TRBD1. Material: peripheral blood, obtained on day 0 of MenACWY control vaccination. Here the CDR3 reads CASRPTGVADTQYF. The CDR3 DNA reads TGTGCCAGCAGACCTACAGGGGTAGCAGATACGCAGTATTTT.